This paragraph covers one T cell receptor beta chain sequence. The record originates from a study of T cell changes during pregnancy in multiple sclerosis. Assay used: immunoSEQ multiplex PCR; TCRdb lists only in-frame clones, some missing. The data contain 90,000 to 100,000 clones, around 93% of them seen just once; the ten biggest clones take up about 2.4%. Losses at the gene ends were 0 bases for V and 4 bases for J; bases not matched to a gene: 9. CDR3 length: 16 residues. Germline CDR1 reads SGHRS; CDR2 reads YFSETQ. The gene calls are TRBV5-1 and TRBJ1-1; 7 positions match TRBD1. This sequence was found in a female donor with multiple sclerosis, enrolled in a pregnancy study. The sequenced sample was peripheral blood, obtained in the third trimester of pregnancy. CDR3 sequence: CASSLELGQRGTEAFF. CDR3 in DNA: TGCGCCAGCAGCTTGGAACTGGGACAGAGAGGCACTGAAGCTTTCTTT. Full variable domain (missing parts from reference TRBV5-1 and TRBJ1-1): KAGVTQTPRYLIKTRGQQVTLSCSPISGHRSVSWYQQTPGQGLQFLFEYFSETQRNKGNFPGRFSGRQFSNSRSEMNVSTLELGDSALYLCASSLELGQRGTEAFFGQGTRLTVV.